These 11 T cell receptor beta chains came from one sample sequenced in a study of blood T cell repertoires in COVID-19. Profiled with immunoSEQ multiplex PCR; TCRdb holds only in-frame clones, not every one. The sample lists about 26,000 clones, about 89% occurring once. Specimen: peripheral blood. The source of these receptors is a man aged 65 to 79 with active COVID-19.

The chain uses TRBV10-3 and TRBJ2-5; D is perhaps TRBD2 (6 bases). From germline, CDR1 is ENHRY and CDR2 SYGVKD. Trimming stripped 4 bases from V and 5 bases from J, with 17 bases between. The CDR3 has 15 residues. The CDR3 reads CAISGSVRGTETQYF. The CDR3 DNA reads as TGTGCCATCAGTGGCTCAGTGCGCGGGACGGAGACCCAGTACTTC.

The rearrangement uses TRBV5-1 and TRBJ2-7; maybe TRBD1 (5 bases). Germline-derived CDR1 and CDR2 are SGHRS and YFSETQ. The V end lost 2 bases, the J end lost 5 bases, and 11 bases lay between the germline ends. CDR3 length: 13 residues. CDR3 in amino acids: CASSFTQGNEQYF. CDR3 sequence (DNA): TGCGCCAGCAGCTTTACCCAGGGAAACGAGCAGTACTTC.

CDR3 coding DNA: TGCGCCAGCAGAGGGGCTGGGACCGGGGAGCTGTTTTTT. This codes for CASRGAGTGELFF. The chain employs TRBV5-1 and TRBJ2-2, with D perhaps TRBD1 (5 bases). The V end lost 5 bases, the J end lost 5 bases, and 10 bases lay between the germline ends. Germline loops: CDR1 SGHRS, CDR2 YFSETQ. The CDR3 is 13 residues long. The complete variable domain, with remaining parts taken from reference TRBV5-1 and TRBJ2-2, reads KAGVTQTPRYLIKTRGQQVTLSCSPISGHRSVSWYQQTPGQGLQFLFEYFSETQRNKGNFPGRFSGRQFSNSRSEMNVSTLELGDSALYLCASRGAGTGELFFGEGSRLTVL.

The count of this clone is one. The chain employs TRBV6-6 and TRBJ1-2; unclear D gene. Trimming pared 2 bases from V and 6 bases from J, leaving 13 bases between. CDR1 and CDR2 from the germline V gene are MNHNY and SVGAGI (reference sequence). The CDR3 extends over 14 amino acids. CDR3 region: CASSYREREHGYTF. In DNA form, the CDR3 reads TGTGCCAGCAGTTACCGGGAAAGGGAACATGGCTACACCTTC.

The chain couples TRBV10-2 to TRBJ2-1; no definite D call. Trimming stripped 0 bases from V and 7 bases from J, with 10 bases between. Looked up from germline, CDR1 is WSHSY and CDR2 is SAAADI. This CDR3 comprises 14 residues. CDR3 coding DNA: TGCGCCAGCAGTGAGTCTCAGACTCTGAATGAGCAGTTCTTC. Translation: CASSESQTLNEQFF.

The chain links TRBV6-5 to TRBJ2-2, with 7 bases identical to TRBD1. CDR1 is MNHEY, CDR2 SVGAGI, per germline. The J segment lost 4 bases and the V segment lost 4 bases, leaving 6 bases of the junction unmatched. This CDR3 has 15 residues. The CDR3 region has the DNA TGTGCCAGCAGTTTACAGGGGATCCCCACCGGGGAGCTGTTTTTT. It translates to CASSLQGIPTGELFF.

The rearrangement links TRBV9 to TRBJ1-1; D unclear. Germline V gives CDR1 SGDLS, CDR2 YYNGEE. V gave up 9 bases and J gave up 4 bases, with 10 bases separating them. CDR3 length equals 11 residues. In DNA, the CDR3 is TGTGCCACGGACTGGGTCACTGAAGCTTTCTTT. It is translated as CATDWVTEAFF.

This chain links TRBV9 with TRBJ2-1, with 10 nucleotides matching TRBD2. Germline CDR1 and CDR2: SGDLS and YYNGEE. The CDR3 has 17 amino acids. With V trimmed by 0 bases and J by 9 bases, 12 bases remained unmatched. The CDR3 coding sequence is TGTGCCAGCAGCGTAGAGGGTAGCGGGGGGCCGGGTAGTGAGCAGTTCTTC. Protein: CASSVEGSGGPGSEQFF.

The rearrangement uses TRBV20-1 and TRBJ2-7; D uncertain. There are 11 residues in the CDR3. Per the germline V gene, CDR1 is DFQATT and CDR2 is SNEGSKA (reference sequence). The V end lost 1 base, the J end lost 5 bases, and 6 bases lay between the germline ends. The CDR3 bases are TGCAGTGCTAGAGTCCCAGACGAGCAGTACTTC. Translating it yields CSARVPDEQYF.

The chain carries TRBV19 and TRBJ1-5; D is unclear. CDR1 and CDR2 (germline): LNHDA, SQIVND (reference sequence). The CDR3 sequence is 14 residues long. The V end was cut by 5 bases, the J end by 2 bases, with 10 bases between. CDR3 in amino acids: CASSPRRGNQPQHF. In DNA, the CDR3 is TGTGCCAGTAGTCCTCGCCGGGGCAATCAGCCCCAGCATTTT.

This clone occurred once. The chain joins TRBV11-2 to TRBJ2-1, with D perhaps TRBD1 (5 bases). Germline V gives CDR1 SGHAT, CDR2 FQNNGV. There are 15 residues in the CDR3. V dropped 2 bases and J dropped 9 bases, with 17 bases sitting between them. CDR3 loop: CASSLRGRVTGEQFF. The CDR3 coding sequence is TGTGCCAGCAGCTTAAGGGGCCGGGTTACGGGTGAGCAGTTCTTC.